This is a list of T cell receptor beta chains from one sample in a study of immune cell composition in non-small cell lung cancer. Assay used: immunoSEQ multiplex PCR; TCRdb lists only in-frame clones, some missing. The profile shows roughly 16,000 clones, 75% to 85% of them singletons. These data were also reused for a study on CD4 T cells in lung cancer.

Sequenced material: non-adjacent lung tissue. These receptors all stem from a human donor with non-small cell lung cancer. Both conserved end residues are part of each CDR3. Fields, in order: J gene, V gene, clone size, D gene, CDR3 protein, CDR3 DNA. D genes are given only for firm matches. Expanded clones are given a class, and other clones once, few, many or no size at all.

TRBJ2-3 | TRBV5-5 | NA | TRBD2 | CASSLSGGHSDTQYF | TGTGCCAGCAGCTTGTCGGGGGGGCACTCAGATACGCAGTATTTT
TRBJ1-5 | TRBV7-9 | NA | NA | CASSLAEWEPQHF | TGTGCCAGCAGCTTAGCGGAGTGGGAGCCCCAGCATTTT
TRBJ1-6 | TRBV6-1 | NA | TRBD1 | CASSTGTGGNSPLHF | TGTGCCAGCAGCACCGGGACAGGGGGTAATTCACCCCTCCACTTT
TRBJ2-2 | TRBV19 | NA | TRBD1 | CASTTGANTGELFF | TGTGCCAGTACTACAGGGGCGAACACCGGGGAGCTGTTTTTT
TRBJ1-4 | TRBV15 | NA | NA | CATSRDRRRSNEKLFF | TGTGCCACCAGCAGAGATCGGAGGAGGAGTAATGAAAAACTGTTTTTT
TRBJ2-7 | TRBV28 | NA | TRBD2 | CASSLSSSGGFEQYF | TGTGCCAGCAGTTTATCGTCTAGCGGGGGCTTCGAGCAGTACTTC
TRBJ2-2 | TRBV7-2 | few | TRBD1 | CASSRTGGVVGGELFF | TGTGCCAGCAGCCGGACAGGGGGGGTCGTTGGTGGGGAGCTGTTTTTT
TRBJ1-1 | TRBV7-6 | NA | NA | CASSQDLNTEAFF | TGTGCCAGCAGCCAAGACCTGAACACTGAAGCTTTCTTT
TRBJ1-1 | TRBV5-8 | NA | NA | CASSLLRTAFF | TGTGCCAGCAGCCTCCTCAGGACAGCTTTCTTT
TRBJ1-5 | TRBV6-6 | NA | NA | CASTLRGERGYQPQHF | TGTGCCAGCACTTTACGCGGGGAGCGGGGCTATCAGCCCCAGCATTTT
TRBJ2-3 | TRBV6-1 | NA | NA | CASRFVSTDTQYF | TGTGCCAGCAGGTTCGTTTCCACAGATACGCAGTATTTT
TRBJ1-2 | TRBV7-2 | NA | NA | CASSFQGQYGYTF | TGTGCCAGCAGCTTTCAGGGGCAATATGGCTACACCTTC
TRBJ2-2 | TRBV28 | NA | TRBD2 | CASSPLGGENTGELFF | TGTGCCAGCAGTCCCCTGGGAGGGGAGAACACCGGGGAGCTGTTTTTT
TRBJ2-7 | TRBV11-1 | few | TRBD2 | CASRGRSSGRAEQYF | TGTGCCAGCCGAGGGCGATCTAGCGGGAGGGCAGAGCAGTACTTC
TRBJ2-1 | TRBV4-1 | NA | NA | CASSQFKTGNEQFF | TGCGCCAGCAGCCAATTTAAGACAGGAAATGAGCAGTTCTTC
TRBJ2-3 | TRBV10-3 | NA | NA | CASRQEGGTDTQYF | TGTGCCAGTCGCCAGGAAGGAGGCACAGATACGCAGTATTTT
TRBJ1-1 | TRBV11-3 | NA | NA | CASSLSALNTEAFF | TGTGCCAGCAGCTTATCAGCTCTGAACACTGAAGCTTTCTTT
TRBJ1-2 | TRBV20-1 | NA | NA | CSAPGLSGYTF | TGCAGTGCTCCCGGCCTTAGTGGCTACACCTTC
TRBJ1-4 | TRBV9 | NA | NA | CASSVGVGYEKLFF | TGTGCCAGCAGCGTAGGGGTGGGGTATGAAAAACTGTTTTTT
TRBJ1-2 | TRBV2 | NA | TRBD1 | CASSTFRQGGGYTF | TGTGCCAGCAGTACCTTTAGACAGGGGGGTGGCTACACCTTC
TRBJ2-1 | TRBV11-3 | once | TRBD2 | CASSSSGGYNEQFF | TGTGCCAGCAGCTCTAGCGGGGGTTACAATGAGCAGTTCTTC
TRBJ2-1 | TRBV4-2 | NA | TRBD2 | CASSQAQRGRYNEQFF | TGTGCCAGCAGCCAAGCCCAGCGGGGGAGGTACAATGAGCAGTTCTTC
TRBJ2-3 | TRBV27 | NA | TRBD2 | CASGWAGVRDTQYF | TGTGCCAGCGGGTGGGCGGGAGTTCGGGATACGCAGTATTTT
TRBJ1-2 | TRBV7-2 | NA | NA | CASSPNRANYGYTF | TGTGCCAGCAGCCCTAACAGGGCTAACTATGGCTACACCTTC
TRBJ1-5 | TRBV19 | NA | NA | CASSIGRAESNQPQHF | TGTGCCAGTAGTATAGGCAGGGCGGAAAGCAATCAGCCCCAGCATTTT
TRBJ2-1 | TRBV5-8 | NA | NA | CASSLETGWKFF | TGTGCCAGCAGCTTGGAGACGGGATGGAAGTTCTTC